Listed below are T cell receptor beta chains from one sample, sequenced in a study of cytomegalovirus exposure and HLA in healthy donors. Produced via immunoSEQ multiplex PCR; TCRdb's table is partial and in-frame only. The sample has about 160,000 clones; about 96% are singletons. The sequencing input was PBMCs. The receptors shown here come from a woman under 30 in good health and CMV-seronegative. Each CDR3 is given with its conserved first and last residue. A D gene is named only where the DNA matches it firmly. Some rows have no size entry. The others give once, few or many, or a class for an expanded clone.

d_gene,abundance,v_gene,j_gene,CDR3aa,CDR3nt
NA,NA,TRBV6-5,TRBJ1-6,CASSYTRQHNSPLHF,TGTGCCAGCAGTTACACTCGACAGCATAATTCACCCCTCCACTTT
NA,NA,TRBV5-4,TRBJ1-5,CASSPRPHQPQHF,TGTGCCAGCAGCCCCAGGCCGCATCAGCCCCAGCATTTT
TRBD2,NA,TRBV14,TRBJ2-6,CASSGRGPILDGANVLTF,TGTGCCAGCAGCGGGAGGGGACCTATTTTAGATGGGGCCAACGTCCTGACTTTC
TRBD1,NA,TRBV7-6,TRBJ2-5,CASSYRSRDRVGETQYF,TGTGCCAGCAGCTACCGGTCCCGGGACAGGGTAGGGGAGACCCAGTACTTC
TRBD2,NA,TRBV6-1,TRBJ2-1,CASSEVGLAGGHNEQFF,TGTGCCAGCAGTGAAGTGGGACTAGCGGGGGGGCACAATGAGCAGTTCTTC
TRBD1,NA,TRBV9,TRBJ1-2,CASKGQGIGYTF,TGTGCCAGCAAAGGACAGGGTATTGGCTACACCTTC
NA,NA,TRBV6-5,TRBJ2-5,CASSPPGTSGETQYF,TGTGCCAGCAGTCCCCCCGGGACATCGGGGGAGACCCAGTACTTC
TRBD1,NA,TRBV27,TRBJ1-2,CASSLRDSAYGYTF,TGTGCCAGCAGTTTAAGGGACAGCGCTTATGGCTACACCTTC
TRBD1,few,TRBV7-2,TRBJ1-5,CASSLDRGNQPQHF,TGTGCCAGCAGCTTAGACAGGGGGAATCAGCCCCAGCATTTT
TRBD2,NA,TRBV5-4,TRBJ2-3,CASSLSGTRVDTQYF,TGTGCCAGCAGCTTAAGTGGGACTAGGGTAGATACGCAGTATTTT
NA,NA,TRBV15,TRBJ1-1,CATSSYLGAGAFF,TGTGCCACCAGCAGTTATCTGGGGGCGGGCGCTTTCTTT
TRBD1,NA,TRBV19,TRBJ2-1,CASSRDRGGNEQFF,TGTGCCAGTAGTAGGGACAGGGGGGGGAATGAGCAGTTCTTC
TRBD2,NA,TRBV5-6,TRBJ2-7,CASSLAGGRYEQYF,TGTGCCAGCAGCTTGGCGGGGGGGAGATACGAGCAGTACTTC
NA,once,TRBV4-3,TRBJ2-7,CASSQELALSSYEQYF,TGCGCCAGCAGCCAAGAGCTAGCGCTTAGCTCCTACGAGCAGTACTTC
TRBD2,NA,TRBV19,TRBJ2-7,CASSTGTSNYEQYF,TGTGCCAGTAGCACCGGGACTAGCAACTACGAGCAGTACTTC
NA,NA,TRBV5-4,TRBJ2-5,CASSLTRSETQYF,TGTGCCAGCAGCTTGACTAGGTCAGAGACCCAGTACTTC
NA,NA,TRBV6-5,TRBJ2-3,CASSPPGGYPDTQYF,TGTGCCAGCAGTCCCCCCGGAGGGTACCCAGATACGCAGTATTTT
TRBD2,NA,TRBV4-3,TRBJ2-3,CASSQWPPGSGGPVDTQYF,TGCGCCAGCAGCCAATGGCCCCCCGGTAGCGGGGGGCCGGTGGATACGCAGTATTTT
TRBD2,NA,TRBV6-5,TRBJ2-5,CASMTSGGAGQYF,TGTGCCAGCATGACTAGCGGGGGGGCTGGGCAGTACTTC
NA,NA,TRBV4-1,TRBJ2-7,CASSQGQLLSYEQYF,TGCGCCAGCAGCCAAGGACAGCTCCTCTCCTACGAGCAGTACTTC
NA,NA,TRBV6-6,TRBJ2-1,CASSGSGTRSEQFF,TGTGCCAGCAGTGGCTCCGGGACAAGGTCTGAGCAGTTCTTC
NA,NA,TRBV6-5,TRBJ2-3,CASSYSRAERDTQYF,TGTGCCAGCAGTTACTCGAGGGCAGAACGAGATACGCAGTATTTT
NA,NA,TRBV4-1,TRBJ2-3,CASSQATGVPADTQYF,TGCGCCAGCAGCCAAGCCACGGGGGTTCCCGCAGATACGCAGTATTTT
NA,NA,TRBV11-3,TRBJ2-5,CASSLGTGAHQETQYF,TGTGCCAGCAGCTTGGGAACTGGGGCCCACCAAGAGACCCAGTACTTC
TRBD2,NA,TRBV7-2,TRBJ2-5,CASSLLTGGQGETQYF,TGTGCCAGCAGCTTATTGACGGGGGGGCAGGGAGAGACCCAGTACTTC
NA,NA,TRBV2,TRBJ1-6,CASIYEDSSYNSPLHF,TGTGCCAGCATTTACGAGGACAGCTCCTATAATTCACCCCTCCACTTT
TRBD2,once,TRBV18,TRBJ2-5,CASSPRLAGQETQYF,TGTGCCAGCTCACCACGCCTAGCGGGCCAAGAGACCCAGTACTTC
TRBD2,NA,TRBV7-3,TRBJ2-3,CASSLLAGGGADTQYF,TGTGCCAGCAGCTTACTAGCGGGGGGCGGGGCAGATACGCAGTATTTT
TRBD1,NA,TRBV6-6,TRBJ2-3,CASSYRTGGTDTQYF,TGTGCCAGCAGTTACAGGACAGGGGGCACAGATACGCAGTATTTT
NA,once,TRBV5-4,TRBJ2-7,CASSLKDSSYEQYF,TGTGCCAGCAGCTTAAAGGACAGCTCCTACGAGCAGTACTTC
NA,NA,TRBV7-2,TRBJ1-1,CASGADGVTEAFF,TGTGCCAGCGGTGCCGATGGAGTTACAGAAGCTTTCTTT
NA,NA,TRBV7-3,TRBJ1-1,CASSLVGDTEAFF,TGTGCCAGCAGCTTAGTCGGGGACACTGAAGCTTTCTTT
TRBD2,NA,TRBV11-2,TRBJ2-1,CASSIGGEQFF,TGTGCCAGCAGCATCGGGGGGGAGCAGTTCTTC
NA,NA,TRBV6-1,TRBJ1-6,CASSVGGRYNSPLHF,TGTGCCAGCAGTGTAGGGGGACGGTATAATTCACCCCTCCACTTT
NA,NA,TRBV11-2,TRBJ1-1,CASSLPGGFAEAFF,TGTGCCAGCAGCTTACCAGGAGGGTTCGCTGAAGCTTTCTTT
TRBD2,NA,TRBV4-2,TRBJ2-1,CASSQLHGGENEQFF,TGTGCCAGCAGCCAACTTCACGGGGGGGAGAATGAGCAGTTCTTC
NA,NA,TRBV14,TRBJ2-6,CASSPRRDSGANVLTF,TGTGCCAGCAGCCCCCGACGGGACTCTGGGGCCAACGTCCTGACTTTC
NA,NA,TRBV7-9,TRBJ1-5,CASSNTGEGPQHF,TGTGCCAGCAGCAATACGGGGGAAGGGCCCCAGCATTTT
TRBD1,NA,TRBV11-3,TRBJ2-1,CASSSNRGHDNEQFF,TGTGCCAGCAGCTCGAACAGGGGGCACGACAATGAGCAGTTCTTC
NA,NA,TRBV7-2,TRBJ1-5,CASSFSGGPQHF,TGTGCCAGCAGCTTTTCCGGCGGGCCCCAGCATTTT
TRBD2,NA,TRBV5-6,TRBJ2-3,CASSFFSGALADTQYF,TGTGCCAGCAGCTTTTTTAGCGGGGCCCTCGCGGATACGCAGTATTTT
NA,NA,TRBV18,TRBJ1-5,CASSPLGGGNQPQHF,TGTGCCAGCTCACCATTGGGTGGGGGGAATCAGCCCCAGCATTTT
TRBD1,NA,TRBV5-1,TRBJ1-2,CASSFGTGLTGGYTF,TGCGCCAGCAGCTTTGGGACAGGGCTAACGGGGGGCTACACCTTC